The rows below give T cell receptor beta chains drawn from one sample of a study of T cell responses to AZD1222 COVID-19 vaccine. Measured with immunoSEQ multiplex PCR; TCRdb has only the in-frame clones, and not every one. This table holds over 120,000 clones, approximately 89% found once. The sample in question was peripheral blood, obtained 28 days after the second AZD1222 dose. The receptors derive from an adult who received the AZD1222 COVID-19 vaccine. Each CDR3 is given with its conserved first and last residue. D genes are given only for firm matches. Clone sizes are given selectively: once, few, many, or a class where the clone is expanded.

clone_size,j_call,d_call,v_call,cdr3_nt,cdr3_aa
NA,TRBJ2-7,NA,TRBV5-6,TGTGCCAGCAGCCGAGGCGGAGTGACCGGGAGCTACGAGCAGTACTTC,CASSRGGVTGSYEQYF
NA,TRBJ2-3,TRBD1,TRBV7-2,TGTGCCAGCAGCTTAGAGAGACAGGGTTTCACAGATACGCAGTATTTT,CASSLERQGFTDTQYF
NA,TRBJ2-7,TRBD1,TRBV30,TGTGCCTGGACAGGGGGCTACGAGCAGTACTTC,CAWTGGYEQYF
NA,TRBJ1-1,TRBD1,TRBV6-2/TRBV6-3,TGTGCCAGCAGCACAGACAGGGGGAGGACTGAAGCTTTCTTT,CASSTDRGRTEAFF
NA,TRBJ2-6,NA,TRBV2,TGTGCCAGCAGTGACTCAGGGTCTGGGGCCAACGTCCTGACTTTC,CASSDSGSGANVLTF
NA,TRBJ2-7,NA,TRBV5-5,TGTGCCAGCAGCTTGGGTGTGGGGCTGGGACGAGAGCAGTACTTC,CASSLGVGLGREQYF
NA,TRBJ2-2,NA,TRBV10-1,TGCGCCAGCAGTGAGAATCAGGAAGGAACCGGGGAGCTGTTTTTT,CASSENQEGTGELFF
NA,TRBJ1-2,NA,TRBV5-6,TGTGCCAGCAGCTTCCTCATCCGGCAGACTTTTTCGGGCTACACCTTC,CASSFLIRQTFSGYTF
once,TRBJ1-2,NA,TRBV27,TGTGCCAGCAGTCTAACGAGGGGGGTTAAAAACTATGGCTACACCTTC,CASSLTRGVKNYGYTF
NA,TRBJ2-5,NA,TRBV7-9,TGTGCCAGCAGCCACGGACCGACAGACCCAAGATGGGACTTC,CASSHGPTDPRWDF
NA,TRBJ1-2,NA,TRBV2,TGTGCCAGCAGTGTCCCCGCCGCGCGGGAAAAGGATGGCTACACCTTC,CASSVPAAREKDGYTF
NA,TRBJ2-4,TRBD1,TRBV5-1,TGCGCCAGCAGCTTGACAGGGGCCGCCTGGGACATTCAGTACTTC,CASSLTGAAWDIQYF
NA,TRBJ2-1,NA,TRBV19,TGTGCCAGTGAGGGGTCTGGTGAGCAGTTCTTC,CASEGSGEQFF
NA,TRBJ1-2,NA,TRBV29-1,TGCAGCGTTGTTCCCGGGGGGAGGAATGGCTACACCTTC,CSVVPGGRNGYTF
NA,TRBJ2-3,TRBD2,TRBV7-2,TGTGCCAGCAGCTTAACTAGCGGGACGACAGATACGCAGTATTTT,CASSLTSGTTDTQYF
NA,TRBJ2-3,NA,TRBV30,TGTGCCTGGAGTGTAACAGCTTCCACAGATACGCAGTATTTT,CAWSVTASTDTQYF
NA,TRBJ1-2,NA,TRBV5-1,TGCGCCAGCAGCATCTCTGATTCCTATGGCTACACCTTC,CASSISDSYGYTF
NA,TRBJ1-2,NA,TRBV4-1,TGCGCCAGCAGCCAATTAAGAACAGGGAGGGACTATGGCTACACCTTC,CASSQLRTGRDYGYTF
NA,TRBJ2-1,NA,TRBV19,TGTGCCAGTAGTATCCTTAGAGGGGGGACCTACAATGAGCAGTTCTTC,CASSILRGGTYNEQFF
NA,TRBJ1-3,TRBD1,TRBV5-6,TGTGCCAGCAGGATAAAACAGGGGATAGGCTCTGGAAACACCATATATTTT,CASRIKQGIGSGNTIYF
once,TRBJ2-7,NA,TRBV6-1,TGTGCCAGCAGTGAAGGGGACCCCTCGAGCGAGCAGTACTTC,CASSEGDPSSEQYF
NA,TRBJ2-1,TRBD2,TRBV2,TGTGCCAGCAACTATAACTCCCGGGACTACCACTCCTACAATGAGCAGTTCTTC,CASNYNSRDYHSYNEQFF
NA,TRBJ1-2,NA,TRBV4-3,TGCGCCAGCAGCCAAGTTTCGACCAACAGACAGGAAGGATTTGGCTACACCTTC,CASSQVSTNRQEGFGYTF
NA,TRBJ1-1,NA,TRBV6-1,TGTGCCAGCAGTGAGGGGTTCATGAACACTGAAGCTTTCTTT,CASSEGFMNTEAFF
NA,TRBJ2-7,NA,TRBV13,TGTGCCAGCAGCTTAGAGTGGAGGGGCCCTTCCTCCGAGCAGTACTTC,CASSLEWRGPSSEQYF
NA,TRBJ1-2,NA,TRBV19,TGTGCCAGTAGTATTGGGAATGGCTACACCTTC,CASSIGNGYTF
NA,TRBJ2-3,TRBD2,TRBV20-1,TGCAGTGCTAGTCTAGCGGCCACAGATACGCAGTATTTT,CSASLAATDTQYF
NA,TRBJ1-2,NA,TRBV6-5,TGTGCCAGCAGTTACTCCCACAGGGCAGCTAACTATGGCTACACCTTC,CASSYSHRAANYGYTF
NA,TRBJ1-3,NA,TRBV27,TGTGCCAGCAGTTTACACGGCTCTGGAAACACCATATATTTT,CASSLHGSGNTIYF
NA,TRBJ1-3,TRBD1,TRBV7-9,TGTGCCAGCAGCTTAGCGTCAGGGGGCGCCGGGGGAAACACCATATATTTT,CASSLASGGAGGNTIYF
NA,TRBJ2-1,TRBD2,TRBV7-9,TGTGCCAGCAGCTTGCTACCGGGACTAGCGAACCATGAGCAGTTCTTC,CASSLLPGLANHEQFF
NA,TRBJ2-5,NA,TRBV6-5,TGTGCCATCCAGTACTATGAGACCCAGTACTTC,CAIQYYETQYF
NA,TRBJ2-1,NA,TRBV7-9,TGTGCCAGCAGCCCGGCTCCGGGACTGAGCTCCTACAATGAGCAGTTCTTC,CASSPAPGLSSYNEQFF
NA,TRBJ2-1,TRBD1,TRBV13,TGTGCCAGCAGCGAACGGGACAGGGGGCTGCATGAGCAGTTCTTC,CASSERDRGLHEQFF
NA,TRBJ1-4,TRBD1,TRBV7-8,TGTGCCAGCAGACAGACAGGGTTGTATGAAAAACTGTTTTTT,CASRQTGLYEKLFF
once,TRBJ2-2,TRBD2,TRBV5-1,TGCGCCAGCAGCCAACTAGCGGCCGTCGGCACCGGGGAGCTGTTTTTT,CASSQLAAVGTGELFF
NA,TRBJ2-2,NA,TRBV12-3/TRBV12-4,TGTGCCAGCAGTTTATCAGCGGGCGGGGAGCTGTTTTTT,CASSLSAGGELFF
NA,TRBJ2-3,TRBD2,TRBV7-8,TGTGCCAGCAGCCGAGCGGGAGAAGAAGATACGCAGTATTTT,CASSRAGEEDTQYF
NA,TRBJ2-1,TRBD2,TRBV11-2,TGTGCCAGCAGCTTCAGAGGGAGGGCCATGGTGGATGAGCAGTTCTTC,CASSFRGRAMVDEQFF
NA,TRBJ1-1,NA,TRBV12-3/TRBV12-4,TGTGCCAGCAGTTTCGCTATTGACACTGAAGCTTTCTTT,CASSFAIDTEAFF
NA,TRBJ2-7,TRBD1,TRBV4-3,TGCGCCAGCAGCCTTTCCCCCGGGACAGGGGGTTACGAGCAGTACTTC,CASSLSPGTGGYEQYF
NA,TRBJ1-2,NA,TRBV10-3,TGTGCCATCAGTACAGGTTACGAGGATGGCTACACCTTC,CAISTGYEDGYTF
NA,TRBJ1-6,NA,TRBV5-4,TGTGCCAGCAGCTTGACAGCGTCCCAGCCTAATTCACCCCTCCACTTT,CASSLTASQPNSPLHF
NA,TRBJ1-1,NA,TRBV29-1,TGCAGCGTTGAACGGATTACGAACACTGAAGCTTTCTTT,CSVERITNTEAFF
NA,TRBJ1-1,TRBD1,TRBV10-3,TGTGCCATCAGCCCCGGACAGGGCGTCATTGAAGCTTTCTTT,CAISPGQGVIEAFF
once,TRBJ2-7,TRBD2,TRBV7-9,TGTGCCAGCAGCTTTGGGTCTAGCGGGAGGTTTAGGTCCTACGAGCAGTACTTC,CASSFGSSGRFRSYEQYF
once,TRBJ2-3,NA,TRBV7-2,TGTGCCAGCAGCCTAAGTTGGGGAGATACGCAGTATTTT,CASSLSWGDTQYF
NA,TRBJ1-1,TRBD1,TRBV6-5,TGTGCCAGCAGTTACTCCTTTACAGGGGTAGACGCTGAAGCTTTCTTT,CASSYSFTGVDAEAFF
NA,TRBJ2-1,NA,TRBV18,TGTGCCAGCTCAAACCAGGGGGGCAGGGAGCAGTTCTTC,CASSNQGGREQFF
NA,TRBJ1-2,NA,TRBV4-2,TGTGCCAGCAGCCAAGAAAGGGAGATTAACTATGGCTACACCTTC,CASSQEREINYGYTF
NA,TRBJ2-1,TRBD1,TRBV24-1,TGTGCCACCAGTGACCGTACAGGGGGCCATGAGCAGTTCTTC,CATSDRTGGHEQFF
NA,TRBJ1-6,NA,TRBV6-6,TGTGCCAGCAGGCCTCGAACAGGATCTGATAATTCACCCCTCCACTTT,CASRPRTGSDNSPLHF
few,TRBJ1-1,NA,TRBV18,TGTGCCAGCTCACCACCGGGCAGGGGAATGAACACTGAAGCTTTCTTT,CASSPPGRGMNTEAFF